A single sample is the source of the 22 T cell receptor beta chains below, sequenced in a study of Ad26.COV2.S vaccination and SARS-CoV-2 variants. The protocol was immunoSEQ multiplex PCR, while the TCRdb copy is restricted to in-frame clones and leaves out a portion. Among some 390,000 clones listed, more than 85% were seen once. As to treatment: some 20 received Ad26.COV2.S at low or high dose, single or two shots; several received placebo; per-sample allocation not given. Sampling took place 63 days after the first vaccine or placebo injection. The source material was peripheral blood, sampled in a trial of Ad26.COV2.S vaccine versus placebo. These receptors all come from a person aged 18-65 years who received the Ad26.COV2.S COVID-19 vaccine or a placebo.

This clone came up once. This sequence joins TRBV27 and TRBJ2-5; a possible D gene is TRBD2 (6 bases). This CDR3 contains 17 residues. The germline CDR1 and CDR2 sequences are MNHEY and SMNVEV (reference sequence). Trimming removed 0 bases at V and 0 bases at J, with 14 bases between. CDR3: CASSLSGDGTHQETQYF. The DNA of the CDR3 is TGTGCCAGCAGTTTATCGGGGGACGGGACTCACCAAGAGACCCAGTACTTC.

The chain employs TRBV10-3 and TRBJ1-3; D remains unclear. Trimming cost V 7 bases and J 0 bases, with 13 bases left between them. The CDR3 is 15 residues long. From germline, CDR1 is ENHRY and CDR2 SYGVKD. The CDR3 spells CAIMRALTSGNTIYF. As DNA, the CDR3 is TGTGCCATCATGCGAGCATTAACCTCTGGAAACACCATATATTTT.

The DNA for the CDR3 is TGTGCCAGCAGTCCAACAACAGGGCTCCGATATGGCTACACCTTC. Its translation: CASSPTTGLRYGYTF. This rearrangement joins TRBV28 to TRBJ1-2, with TRBD1 as a possible D gene (6 bases). This CDR3 is 15 amino acids long. From germline, CDR1 is MDHEN and CDR2 SYDVKM. V was cut by 5 bases and J by 5 bases, with 18 bases left in between.

The chain couples TRBV3-1 (or the pseudogene TRBV3-2) to TRBJ2-2, with TRBD2 identical over 10 bases. V lost 1 base, J lost 5 bases, and 1 base stayed unmatched. The CDR3 runs to 15 residues. CDR1 is LGHDT and CDR2 is YNNKEL in the germline V gene (reference sequence). The CDR3 protein is CASSQGTSGTGELFF. CDR3 coding DNA: TGTGCCAGCAGCCAAGGGACTAGCGGTACCGGGGAGCTGTTTTTT.

CDR3 DNA sequence: TGCAGCGTAAACAGGGGTGGGGGCACTGAAGCTTTCTTT. As protein: CSVNRGGGTEAFF. The J gene is TRBJ1-1, the V gene TRBV29-1; 7 positions match TRBD1. J lost 4 bases, V lost 6 bases, and 8 bases had no gene match. This CDR3 has 13 residues. Germline values: CDR1 SQVTM, CDR2 ANQGSEA.

The rearrangement joins TRBV4-1 to TRBJ2-7; D unresolved. V lost 0 bases to trimming and J lost 5 bases, with 8 bases between them. Germline CDR1 reads MGHRA; CDR2 reads YSYEKL. The CDR3 length is 13 residues. The DNA of the CDR3 is TGCGCCAGCAGCCAAGAGAGTCACAACGAGCAGTACTTC. The encoded protein is CASSQESHNEQYF.

The rearrangement joins TRBV6-5 to TRBJ2-2, with 10 bases lining up with TRBD2. With 6 bases clipped from V and 0 bases from J, the junction kept 1 base outside the gene matches. CDR1 MNHEY and CDR2 SVGAGI come from the germline V gene. The CDR3 is made up of 15 amino acids. CDR3 protein: CASRLAGTNTGELFF. The CDR3 DNA reads as TGTGCCAGCAGACTAGCGGGGACGAACACCGGGGAGCTGTTTTTT.

The chain recombines TRBV27 with TRBJ1-6, with 8 bases fitting TRBD1. The CDR3 covers 13 residues. Germline V gene data show CDR1 as MNHEY and CDR2 as SMNVEV (reference sequence). V trimming: 9 bases; J trimming: 6 bases; junction bases outside the gene matches: 4. The CDR3 is CASRTGGNSPLHF. Written as DNA, the CDR3 is TGTGCCAGTAGAACAGGGGGTAATTCACCCCTCCACTTT.

The sample holds a few counts of this clone. CDR3 nucleotide sequence: TGTGCCAGCAGCTCTCTTAGCGGGGACTACAATGAGCAGTTCTTC. Residues: CASSSLSGDYNEQFF. This rearrangement joins TRBV11-3 to TRBJ2-1, with 8 nucleotides matching TRBD2. V shed 4 bases and J 3 bases; nucleotides not matched to a gene: 5. The CDR3 spans 15 residues. Germline CDR1 and CDR2: SGHNT and YENEEA. The variable domain in full, with the rest retrieved from reference TRBV11-3 and TRBJ2-1, is EAGVVQSPRYKIIEKKQPVAFWCNPISGHNTLYWYLQNLGQGPELLIRYENEEAVDDSQLPKDRFSAERLKGVDSTLKIQPAELGDSAVYLCASSSLSGDYNEQFFGPGTRLTVL.

Note on this clone: The same CDR3 also results from other DNA sequences found in this sample. The chain recombines TRBV10-3 with TRBJ2-5; D gene ambiguous. The CDR3 is 12 residues long. CDR1 and CDR2 (germline): ENHRY, SYGVKD. V was cut by 2 bases and J by 2 bases, with 3 bases left in between. The CDR3 loop is CAISEGQETQYF. Here the CDR3 DNA reads TGTGCCATCAGTGAGGGGCAAGAGACCCAGTACTTC.

The V gene is TRBV15, the J gene TRBJ2-7; TRBD2 matches at 9 bases. This CDR3 spans 15 amino acids. Trimming removed 3 bases from V and 0 bases from J; junction bases left unmatched: 3. CDR1 is LNHNV and CDR2 is YYDKDF in the germline V gene (reference sequence). Here the CDR3 reads CATSRGLASSYEQYF. Here the CDR3 DNA reads TGTGCCACCAGCAGGGGACTAGCCAGCTCCTACGAGCAGTACTTC.

V and J are TRBV4-2 and TRBJ2-7; no definite D call. CDR1 is LGHNA and CDR2 is YNFKEQ in the germline V gene. The germline V and J ends were trimmed by 4 bases and 0 bases, with 13 bases remaining between them. This CDR3 spans 15 amino acids. The CDR3 here is CASSPLSGSSYEQYF. CDR3 nucleotides: TGTGCCAGCAGCCCCCTATCGGGCTCCTCCTACGAGCAGTACTTC.

The V and J genes are TRBV9 and TRBJ1-1; 8 bases fit TRBD1. Unmatched junction bases numbered 4, after V lost 2 bases and J lost 7 bases. CDR1 is SGDLS and CDR2 is YYNGEE in the germline V gene. This CDR3 contains 13 residues. The CDR3 bases are TGTGCCAGCAGCGTGGACAGGGTTGGTGAAGCTTTCTTT. Its translation is CASSVDRVGEAFF.

The chain recombines TRBV30 with TRBJ1-5; D is uncertain. The V end lost 3 bases, the J end lost 15 bases, and 18 bases lay between the germline ends. The CDR3 runs 12 residues. Germline CDR1 and CDR2: GTSNPN and SVGIG (reference sequence). The CDR3 region is CAWSLEGIFRHF. The DNA for the CDR3 is TGTGCCTGGAGCCTAGAGGGAATCTTTAGGCATTTT.

V is TRBV6-5 and J is TRBJ1-5; the D is unclear. Germline V gene data show CDR1 as MNHEY and CDR2 as SVGAGI. The CDR3 totals 13 residues. The ends were cut back, 3 bases at V and 4 bases at J, with 7 bases in the middle. The CDR3: CASSYHYNQPQHF. Written as DNA, the CDR3 is TGTGCCAGCAGTTATCATTATAATCAGCCCCAGCATTTT.

This chain joins TRBV3-1 (or the pseudogene TRBV3-2) and TRBJ1-1; possible D gene TRBD1, 6 bases. With 1 base removed from V and 1 base from J, the gap between germline ends came to 13 bases. Germline V gives CDR1 LGHDT, CDR2 YNNKEL (reference sequence). The CDR3 has 16 residues. The CDR3 region has the DNA TGTGCCAGCAGCCAAGCCGGGGGGCCGCGGAACACTGAAGCTTTCTTT. Protein sequence: CASSQAGGPRNTEAFF.

The V and J genes are TRBV27 and TRBJ2-3, with 7 bases aligning to TRBD2. This CDR3 contains 14 residues. Germline-derived CDR1 and CDR2 are MNHEY and SMNVEV (reference sequence). V lost 5 bases and J lost 3; bases outside the gene matches: 5. In DNA form, the CDR3 reads TGTGCCAGCAGTCTGCGGGGGAGGACAGATACGCAGTATTTT. Amino acids: CASSLRGRTDTQYF.

The V gene is TRBV27, the J gene TRBJ2-1; D is uncertain. Germline-derived CDR1 and CDR2 are MNHEY and SMNVEV (reference sequence). The CDR3 is 12 residues long. V gave up 6 bases and J gave up 4 bases, with 7 bases separating them. The CDR3 nucleotides read TGTGCCAGCAGGGACGCGTACAATGAGCAGTTCTTC. Protein sequence: CASRDAYNEQFF.

This chain links TRBV2 with TRBJ2-1, with TRBD1 identical over 11 bases. The CDR3 runs 15 residues. The V gene's germline CDR1 is SNHLY and CDR2 FYNNEI. Trimming took 8 bases from V and 7 from J; bases not matched to a gene: 10. In DNA form, the CDR3 reads TGTGCCAGCCTCCCTCCGGACAGGGGGCGGAATGAGCAGTTCTTC. Translated, it gives CASLPPDRGRNEQFF.

The chain carries TRBV7-2 and TRBJ1-2; the match to TRBD1 covers 7 bases. V trimming: 5 bases; J trimming: 6 bases; junction bases outside the gene matches: 3. The germline gives CDR1 SGHTA, CDR2 FQGNSA. This CDR3 comprises 12 residues. The chain's CDR3 is CASSLDRNGYTF. The CDR3 DNA reads as TGTGCCAGCAGCCTGGACAGGAATGGCTACACCTTC.

This clone was detected only once. The J gene is TRBJ1-2, the V gene TRBV5-1, with 9 bases aligning to TRBD1. The CDR3 is 14 residues long. The junction had 5 bases not matched to a gene; V was cut back by 4 bases and J by 4 bases. Germline-derived CDR1 and CDR2 are SGHRS and YFSETQ. This CDR3 reads CASSDTGGSYGYTF. DNA of the CDR3: TGCGCCAGCAGCGATACAGGGGGCAGCTATGGCTACACCTTC.

The chain has TRBV4-1 and TRBJ2-7; D is tentatively TRBD1 or TRBD2 (6 bases each). Per the germline V gene, CDR1 is MGHRA and CDR2 is YSYEKL. This CDR3 has 15 residues. V was cut by 0 bases and J by 5 bases, with 14 bases left in between. CDR3 DNA: TGCGCCAGCAGCCAAGACACAGGGTGGGAGGACGAGCAGTACTTC. It translates to CASSQDTGWEDEQYF.